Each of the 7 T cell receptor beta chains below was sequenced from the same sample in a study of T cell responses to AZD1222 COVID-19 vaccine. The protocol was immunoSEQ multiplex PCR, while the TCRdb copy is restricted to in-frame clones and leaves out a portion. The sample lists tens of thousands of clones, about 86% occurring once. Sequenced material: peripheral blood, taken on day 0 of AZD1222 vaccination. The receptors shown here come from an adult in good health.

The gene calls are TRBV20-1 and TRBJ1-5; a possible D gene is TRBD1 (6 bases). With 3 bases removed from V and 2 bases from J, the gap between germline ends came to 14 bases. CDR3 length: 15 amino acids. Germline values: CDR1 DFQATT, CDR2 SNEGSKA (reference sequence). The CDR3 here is CSASSRSGGNQPQHF. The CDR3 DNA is TGCAGTGCTAGTAGTCGGTCAGGGGGCAATCAGCCCCAGCATTTT.

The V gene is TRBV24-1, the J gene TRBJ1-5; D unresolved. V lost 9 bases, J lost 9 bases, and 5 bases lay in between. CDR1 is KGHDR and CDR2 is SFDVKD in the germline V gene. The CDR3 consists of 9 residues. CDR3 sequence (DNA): TGTGCCACCTTATTGCCCCAGCATTTT. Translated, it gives CATLLPQHF.

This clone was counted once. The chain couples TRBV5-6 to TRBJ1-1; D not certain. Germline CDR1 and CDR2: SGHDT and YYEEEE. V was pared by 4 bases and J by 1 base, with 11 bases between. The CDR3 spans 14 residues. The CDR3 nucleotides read TGTGCCAGCAGCCGTCGCGTGGGGAACACTGAAGCTTTCTTT. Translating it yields CASSRRVGNTEAFF.

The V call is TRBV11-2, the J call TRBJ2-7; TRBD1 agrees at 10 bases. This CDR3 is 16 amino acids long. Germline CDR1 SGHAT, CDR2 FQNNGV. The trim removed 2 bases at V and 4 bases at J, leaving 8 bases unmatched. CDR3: CASSLFLRDRGYEQYF. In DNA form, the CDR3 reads TGTGCCAGCAGCTTATTCCTCCGGGACAGGGGATACGAGCAGTACTTC.

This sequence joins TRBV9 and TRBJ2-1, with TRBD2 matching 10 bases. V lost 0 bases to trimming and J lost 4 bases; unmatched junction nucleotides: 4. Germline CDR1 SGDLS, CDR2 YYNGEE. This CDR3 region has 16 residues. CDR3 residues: CASSVGSGGAYNEQFF. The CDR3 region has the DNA TGTGCCAGCAGCGTAGGGAGCGGGGGGGCGTACAATGAGCAGTTCTTC.

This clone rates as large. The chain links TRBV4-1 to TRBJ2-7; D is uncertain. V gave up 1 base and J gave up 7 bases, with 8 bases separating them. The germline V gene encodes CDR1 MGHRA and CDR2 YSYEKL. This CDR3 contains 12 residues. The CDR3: CASSQVSGEQYF. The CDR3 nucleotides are TGCGCCAGCAGCCAAGTCTCTGGGGAGCAGTACTTC.

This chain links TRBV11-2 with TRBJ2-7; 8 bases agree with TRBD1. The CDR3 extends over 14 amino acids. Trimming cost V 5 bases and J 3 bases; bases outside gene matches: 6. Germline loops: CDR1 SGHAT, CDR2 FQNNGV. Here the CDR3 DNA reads TGTGCCAGCAGCCCCCCGGGACAGGTCTACGAGCAGTACTTC. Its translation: CASSPPGQVYEQYF.